These 31 T cell receptor beta chains were all obtained from the same sample, sequenced in a study of cytomegalovirus exposure and HLA in healthy donors. The PCR contained 60 Vbeta and 13 Jbeta primers. Method: immunoSEQ multiplex PCR; TCRdb's copy keeps in-frame clones and lacks some. The sample includes roughly 200,000 clones, 75% to 90% seen only once; the top ten take about 0.77%. Sequenced: PBMCs. These receptors originate from a boy aged 2 to 10 in good health and CMV-seronegative.

This chain joins TRBV27 and TRBJ2-5; D is possibly TRBD1 (6 bases). The CDR3 loop spans 13 amino acids. Looked up from germline, CDR1 is MNHEY and CDR2 is SMNVEV (reference sequence). V lost 6 bases, J lost 2 bases, and 10 bases lay in between. The CDR3 region is CASSADRQETQYF. The CDR3 nucleotides read TGTGCCAGCAGCGCGGACAGACAAGAGACCCAGTACTTC.

This clone was detected only once. The J gene is TRBJ2-3, the V gene TRBV5-1; TRBD2 aligns across 13 bases. In germline, CDR1 is SGHRS, CDR2 YFSETQ. CDR3 size: 16 residues. The J segment lost 3 bases and the V segment lost 1 base, leaving 2 bases of the junction unmatched. CDR3 in DNA: TGCGCCAGCAGCTTGACTAGCGGGGGGGGGACAGATACGCAGTATTTT. It encodes CASSLTSGGGTDTQYF.

The gene calls are TRBV21-1 and TRBJ1-1; the table calls TRBD1, which could not be checked here. TRBV21-1 is shown as a pseudogene. CDR3 size: 13 residues. Written as DNA, the CDR3 is TGTGCCAGCAGCAAAGTGGCAGGGCCTGAAGCTTTCTTT. It is translated as CASSKVAGPEAFF.

The chain couples TRBV4-2 to TRBJ2-7, with 10 positions matching TRBD2. The CDR3 has 16 residues. V was clipped by 0 bases and J by 6 bases; unmatched bases: 8. CDR1 is LGHNA and CDR2 is YNFKEQ in the germline V gene. The CDR3 is CASSQEAGRTSGEQYF. The CDR3, as DNA: TGTGCCAGCAGCCAAGAAGCAGGCCGGACTAGCGGCGAGCAGTACTTC.

As DNA, the CDR3 is TGTGCCAGCAGTCGCAAGGCAGGAGGGCCTTTCGAGCAGTACTTC. This translates into CASSRKAGGPFEQYF. The chain combines TRBV6-5 with TRBJ2-5; tentatively, D is TRBD2 (6 bases). The end of the DNA aligns better with TRBJ2-7, so the J call may be wrong. Germline V gene lookup returns CDR1 MNHEY and CDR2 SVGAGI. CDR3 size: 15 residues.

The chain joins TRBV6-1 to TRBJ2-7; 7 nucleotides align to TRBD2. Germline assignment: CDR1 MNHNS and CDR2 SASEGT. The CDR3 is 15 amino acids. Trimming cost V 6 bases and J 2 bases; bases outside gene matches: 10. CDR3 region: CASSGGGRQTYEQYF. CDR3 coding DNA: TGTGCCAGCAGCGGGGGAGGGCGACAAACCTACGAGCAGTACTTC.

The chain uses TRBV20-1 and TRBJ2-1; D may be TRBD2 (5 bases). Germline CDR1 is DFQATT and CDR2 is SNEGSKA (reference sequence). With 6 bases removed from V and 6 bases from J, the gap between germline ends came to 9 bases. The CDR3 length is 11 residues. CDR3 region: CSAWRPNEQFF. The CDR3 DNA follows: TGCAGTGCCTGGAGGCCCAATGAGCAGTTCTTC.

V is TRBV19 and J is TRBJ1-3; no clear D gene. The V end lost 7 bases, the J end lost 0 bases, and 10 bases lay between the germline ends. Looked up from germline, CDR1 is LNHDA and CDR2 is SQIVND (reference sequence). CDR3 length equals 14 residues. The CDR3 DNA sequence: TGTGCCAGTACTCGATGGAGCTCTGGAAACACCATATATTTT. This sequence encodes CASTRWSSGNTIYF.

This clone has just one count. The chain recombines TRBV2 with TRBJ2-3; unclear D gene. The CDR3 contains 14 residues. V was shortened by 7 bases and J by 0 bases, with 11 bases between the two germline ends. CDR1 is SNHLY and CDR2 is FYNNEI in the germline V gene. CDR3 amino acids: CASITVRSTDTQYF. CDR3 DNA: TGTGCCAGCATTACGGTCCGGAGCACAGATACGCAGTATTTT.

V and J are TRBV30 and TRBJ2-1, with a possible D match to TRBD2 (5 bases). V dropped 5 bases and J dropped 3 bases, with 8 bases sitting between them. There are 12 residues in the CDR3. Per the germline V gene, CDR1 is GTSNPN and CDR2 is SVGIG (reference sequence). CDR3 sequence: CAWGLGYNEQFF. DNA of the CDR3: TGTGCCTGGGGACTGGGCTACAATGAGCAGTTCTTC.

There are a few counts of this clone. V usage is TRBV6-5 and J usage is TRBJ1-6; 7 bases fit TRBD1. V shed 6 bases, J shed 2 bases, and the junction held 4 bases outside the gene matches. This CDR3 contains 15 residues. From germline, CDR1 is MNHEY and CDR2 SVGAGI. CDR3 nucleotides: TGTGCCAGCAGGGGGACAGCACCCTATAATTCACCCCTCCACTTT. This codes for CASRGTAPYNSPLHF.

The rearrangement uses TRBV2 and TRBJ1-4; a weak D match, TRBD1 (6 bases). This CDR3 is built from 17 residues. V lost 3 bases, J lost 0 bases, and 14 bases lay in between. Looked up from germline, CDR1 is SNHLY and CDR2 is FYNNEI. The CDR3 nucleotides are TGTGCCAGCAGTGAGTTCGGGACACAGGCAACTAATGAAAAACTGTTTTTT. It is translated as CASSEFGTQATNEKLFF.

The chain combines TRBV5-1 with TRBJ2-5; D is possibly TRBD1 (5 bases). Trimming cost V 0 bases and J 5 bases, with 8 bases left between them. The CDR3 runs to 13 residues. CDR1 and CDR2 (germline): SGHRS, YFSETQ. CDR3 in amino acids: CASSLVSGETQYF. In DNA form, the CDR3 reads TGCGCCAGCAGCTTGGTTTCAGGGGAGACCCAGTACTTC.

The V gene is TRBV7-2, the J gene TRBJ2-7, with a possible D match to TRBD1 (5 bases). Germline values: CDR1 SGHTA, CDR2 FQGNSA. The CDR3 has 14 residues. V lost 5 bases to trimming and J lost 0 bases, with 11 bases between them. CDR3 DNA sequence: TGTGCCAGCAGCGTTGACAGAAGCTCCTACGAGCAGTACTTC. It translates to CASSVDRSSYEQYF.

The chain combines TRBV29-1 with TRBJ1-2; perhaps TRBD1 as D (6 bases). This CDR3 comprises 13 residues. Per the germline V gene, CDR1 is SQVTM and CDR2 is ANQGSEA. Trimming removed 1 base from V and 6 bases from J, with 12 bases in between. Here the CDR3 reads CSVEGTALDGYTF. CDR3 DNA sequence: TGCAGCGTTGAAGGGACAGCTCTTGATGGCTACACCTTC.

J is TRBJ2-7 and V is TRBV7-8; TRBD2 matches at 7 bases. The CDR3 totals 14 residues. The V gene's germline CDR1 is SGHVS and CDR2 FQNEAQ. J was trimmed by 2 bases and V by 5 bases; bases with no gene match: 6. The CDR3, as DNA: TGTGCCAGCAGCGAGGGACTACCCCCCTACGAGCAGTACTTC. Translating it yields CASSEGLPPYEQYF.

The chain joins TRBV29-1 to TRBJ2-1, with D perhaps TRBD2 (5 bases). The germline gives CDR1 SQVTM, CDR2 ANQGSEA. The CDR3 runs to 16 residues. The V end was cut by 3 bases, the J end by 7 bases, with 22 bases between. The CDR3 loop reads CSVDLVGEGFFNEQFF. The CDR3, as DNA: TGCAGCGTTGATTTGGTAGGAGAGGGATTTTTTAATGAGCAGTTCTTC.

The rearrangement links TRBV11-2 to TRBJ2-7; D is ambiguous. Trimming shortened V by 0 bases and J by 4 bases, and 7 bases separated the two germline ends. Germline loops: CDR1 SGHAT, CDR2 FQNNGV. The CDR3 has 13 amino acids. The CDR3 is CASSLDHIYEQYF. CDR3 in DNA: TGTGCCAGCAGCTTAGATCACATTTACGAGCAGTACTTC.

The chain links TRBV5-4 to TRBJ2-7; D is perhaps TRBD2 (5 bases). The CDR3 has 14 residues. Trimming took 2 bases from V and 0 from J, leaving 9 bases between them. Germline V lookup: CDR1 SGHNT, CDR2 YYREEE (reference sequence). The CDR3 nucleotides are TGTGCCAGCAGCTTTGGTGGGAGCTCCTACGAGCAGTACTTC. Amino acids: CASSFGGSSYEQYF.

The J gene is TRBJ2-7, the V gene TRBV15; possibly TRBD1 for D (5 bases). Deletions cut 0 bases from V and 5 bases from J, with 14 bases between. The CDR3 spans 15 residues. Germline V CDR1 and CDR2: LNHNV, YYDKDF (reference sequence). The DNA for the CDR3 is TGTGCCACCAGCAGAGATTTGGAGACAGCCAACGAGCAGTACTTC. It codes for CATSRDLETANEQYF.

As DNA, the CDR3 is TGTGCCAGCAGCCGGGAAATACCCGGGACTAGCGGTACTAAATCTGAGCAGTTCTTC. Translated: CASSREIPGTSGTKSEQFF. V gene TRBV7-6 combines with J gene TRBJ2-1; 11 positions agree with TRBD2. The CDR3 has 19 residues. J gave up 9 bases and V 5 bases, and 21 bases lay outside the gene matches. Germline values: CDR1 SGHVS, CDR2 FNYEAQ. Full variable domain (rest looked up from reference TRBV7-6 and TRBJ2-1): GAGVSQSPRYKVTKRGQDVALRCDPISGHVSLYWYRQALGQGPEFLTYFNYEAQQDKSGLPNDRFSAERPEGSISTLTIQRTEQRDSAMYRCASSREIPGTSGTKSEQFFGPGTRLTVL.

The J gene is TRBJ2-7, the V gene TRBV6-4; 13 nucleotides align to TRBD2. The CDR3 spans 16 residues. J was trimmed by 5 bases and V by 6 bases; bases with no gene match: 10. Germline V gene data show CDR1 as MRHNA and CDR2 as SNTAGT. The CDR3 DNA reads as TGTGCCAGCAGCGATAGGACTAGCGGGAGATCCCACGAGCAGTACTTC. Residues: CASSDRTSGRSHEQYF.

This clone was observed a single time. The rearrangement links TRBV29-1 to TRBJ1-5; possibly TRBD1 for D (5 bases). Trimming pared 4 bases from V and 3 bases from J, leaving 10 bases between. Germline V gives CDR1 SQVTM, CDR2 ANQGSEA. The CDR3 contains 13 residues. The CDR3, as DNA: TGCAGCGTTGGTTGGGGGGACAATCAGCCCCAGCATTTT. Translating it yields CSVGWGDNQPQHF.

This chain joins TRBV13 and TRBJ1-6; D uncertain. CDR1 PRHDT and CDR2 FYEKMQ come from the germline V gene (reference sequence). Trimming removed 0 bases at V and 6 bases at J, with 6 bases between. The CDR3 extends over 14 amino acids. The CDR3 spells CASSLGQVNSPLHF. In DNA form, the CDR3 reads TGTGCCAGCAGCTTAGGGCAGGTTAATTCACCCCTCCACTTT.

The rearrangement links TRBV19 to TRBJ1-1; TRBD1 matches 7 bases. Germline-derived CDR1 and CDR2 are LNHDA and SQIVND (reference sequence). CDR3 size: 15 residues. V gave up 2 bases and J gave up 8 bases; unmatched junction bases: 11. CDR3 in amino acids: CASSITLTGMREAFF. The DNA for the CDR3 is TGTGCCAGTAGTATAACCCTGACAGGGATGAGGGAAGCTTTCTTT. Using reference TRBV19 and TRBJ1-1 for the parts outside the CDR3, the full variable domain is DGGITQSPKYLFRKEGQNVTLSCEQNLNHDAMYWYRQDPGQGLRLIYYSQIVNDFQKGDIAEGYSVSREKKESFPLTVTSAQKNPTAFYLCASSITLTGMREAFFGQGTRLTVV.

The gene calls are TRBV7-2 and TRBJ1-1; D gene unclear. The V end was cut by 1 base, the J end by 11 bases, with 11 bases between. CDR1 and CDR2 (germline): SGHTA, FQGNSA. The CDR3 runs to 12 residues. CDR3 in amino acids: CASSLVNGRAFF. The CDR3 DNA is TGTGCCAGCAGCTTAGTTAACGGTCGCGCTTTCTTT.

The chain employs TRBV5-1 and TRBJ2-7, with TRBD1 identical over 8 bases. The germline V gene has CDR1 SGHRS and CDR2 YFSETQ. V gave up 4 bases and J gave up 8 bases; unmatched junction bases: 8. CDR3 length equals 13 residues. The CDR3 loop reads CASSTLDRDQQYF. Written as DNA, the CDR3 is TGCGCCAGCAGCACGCTGGACAGGGACCAGCAGTACTTC.

This sequence joins TRBV5-1 and TRBJ2-5; D call uncertain. Trimming left V 0 bases short and J 2 bases short, with 8 bases between. The CDR3 loop spans 14 amino acids. The germline gives CDR1 SGHRS, CDR2 YFSETQ. The CDR3 sequence is CASSLAAAQETQYF. In nucleotides, the CDR3 is TGCGCCAGCAGCTTGGCGGCGGCTCAAGAGACCCAGTACTTC.

CDR3 in amino acids: CASSPFRGDFDEQYF. The CDR3 DNA reads as TGTGCCAGCAGCCCCTTCCGCGGGGACTTCGACGAGCAGTACTTC. This sequence joins TRBV7-8 and TRBJ2-7; tentative D call: TRBD2 (6 bases). This CDR3 is built from 15 residues. V shed 5 bases and J shed 5 bases, with 19 bases lying between them. CDR1 is SGHVS and CDR2 is FQNEAQ in the germline V gene.

V gene TRBV19 combines with J gene TRBJ1-5, with D tentatively TRBD1 (5 bases). Germline CDR1 reads LNHDA; CDR2 reads SQIVND (reference sequence). The V end lost 7 bases, the J end lost 10 bases, and 23 bases lay between the germline ends. This CDR3 has 15 amino acids. CDR3 protein: CASKDVRESAGPQHF. In DNA, the CDR3 is TGTGCCAGTAAAGACGTCAGGGAATCTGCTGGACCCCAGCATTTT.

The rearrangement uses TRBV19 and TRBJ2-2, with TRBD2 matching over 13 bases. CDR1 and CDR2 from the germline V gene are LNHDA and SQIVND (reference sequence). The ends lost 0 bases at V and 10 bases at J; junction bases unmatched: 2. The CDR3 contains 15 residues. The CDR3 here is CASSIELAGGKELFF. CDR3 in DNA: TGTGCCAGTAGTATAGAACTAGCGGGGGGGAAGGAGCTGTTTTTT.